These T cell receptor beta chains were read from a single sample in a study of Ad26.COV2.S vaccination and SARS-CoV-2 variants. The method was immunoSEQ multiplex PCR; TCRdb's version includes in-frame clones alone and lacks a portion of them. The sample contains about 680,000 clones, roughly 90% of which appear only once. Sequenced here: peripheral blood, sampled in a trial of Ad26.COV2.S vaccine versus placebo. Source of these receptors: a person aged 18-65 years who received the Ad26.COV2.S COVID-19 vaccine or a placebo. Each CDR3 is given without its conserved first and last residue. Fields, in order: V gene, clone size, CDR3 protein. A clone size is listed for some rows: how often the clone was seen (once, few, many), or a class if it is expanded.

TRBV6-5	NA	ASSYLGADYEQY
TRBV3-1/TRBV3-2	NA	ASSQIPYEAGEQF
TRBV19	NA	ASSVLAGASYEQY
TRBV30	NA	AWSAWGLSQY
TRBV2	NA	ASKRTPGPGELF
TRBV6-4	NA	ASSDVSGRASGEQF
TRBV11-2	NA	ASSLDPYTEAF
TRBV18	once	ASSPLGRTQETQY
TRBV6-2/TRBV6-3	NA	ASSYRSAPDTQY
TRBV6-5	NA	ASSRLADQETQY
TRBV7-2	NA	ASSFSPPYTDTQY
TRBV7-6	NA	ASSLARQAEQY
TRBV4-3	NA	ASSQAGGDSYNEQF
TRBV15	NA	ATSRVSQGTDGYT
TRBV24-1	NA	ATSDPETGFDEQF
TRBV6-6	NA	ASSYSEVETQY
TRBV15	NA	ATSRSDVGIQY
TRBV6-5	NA	ASSNSGANVLT
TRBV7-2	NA	ASSLALAGVSNEQF
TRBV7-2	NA	ASSLNGVSYEQY
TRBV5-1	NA	ASSLDPSLAGVAKNIQY
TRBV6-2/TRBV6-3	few	ASSFPAGRVQPQH
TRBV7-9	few	ASSLSGDGEKLF
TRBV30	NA	AWSEGLSNTEAF
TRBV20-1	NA	SARLYNEQF
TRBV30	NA	AWDELAGSETQY
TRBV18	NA	ASSPPRTGGETQY
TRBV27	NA	ASSYLDSYEQY
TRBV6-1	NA	ASSQGSRQPQH
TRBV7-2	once	ASSPGDRLNTEAF
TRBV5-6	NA	ASSFSGGVPYEQY
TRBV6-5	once	ASSRPGQVQETQY
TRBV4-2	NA	ASSEQGPSPLH
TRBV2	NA	ASSVGLAGAQETQY
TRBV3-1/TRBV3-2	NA	ASSQVKQDTGELF
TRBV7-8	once	ASSAGQRNPSNQPQH
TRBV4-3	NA	ASSPTWDSTEAF
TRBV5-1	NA	ASSLAAPEYTQY
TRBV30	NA	AWSVYRDQPQH
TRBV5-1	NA	ASSLGHGGGTEAF
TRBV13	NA	ASTRTGNTDTQY
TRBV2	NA	ASSRTRTDTQY
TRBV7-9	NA	ASSLGPATGYEQY
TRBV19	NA	ASSTGPSSGNTIY
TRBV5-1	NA	ASSSGTSSGRTEAF
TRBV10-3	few	AIRSGDRVGDQPQH
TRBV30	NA	AWKRNTEAF
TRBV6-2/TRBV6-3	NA	ASSYEGVSNQPQH
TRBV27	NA	ASSSFRESSGNTIY